What follows are 8 T cell receptor beta chains derived from one specimen sequenced in a study of tumor-infiltrating lymphocytes in localized non-small cell lung cancer. Sequenced by immunoSEQ multiplex PCR; TCRdb stores in-frame clones only, minus some. The data show more than 10,000 clones, with 55% to 75% seen just once and 7% to 8% held by the top ten. Material for sequencing was lung tumor tissue. The receptor set was obtained from a human donor with non-small cell lung cancer.

The rearrangement links TRBV7-9 to TRBJ2-7; TRBD1 might be the D (6 bases). Germline V gene lookup returns CDR1 SEHNR and CDR2 FQNEAQ (reference sequence). Deletions cut 6 bases from V and 5 bases from J, with 14 bases between. This CDR3 spans 13 amino acids. The CDR3 here is CASRTFGGDEQYF. The DNA for the CDR3 is TGTGCCAGCAGAACGTTTGGGGGCGACGAGCAGTACTTC. Full variable domain (remainder filled in from reference TRBV7-9 and TRBJ2-7): DTGVSQNPRHKITKRGQNVTFRCDPISEHNRLYWYRQTLGQGPEFLTYFQNEAQLEKSRLLSDRFSAERPKGSFSTLEIQRTEQGDSAMYLCASRTFGGDEQYFGPGTRLTVT.

V gene TRBV5-1 combines with J gene TRBJ2-2; D ambiguous. The CDR3 contains 16 residues. CDR1 and CDR2 (germline): SGHRS, YFSETQ. V gave up 0 bases and J gave up 1 base, with 10 bases separating them. CDR3 sequence reads: CASSLAQALNTGELFF. The CDR3, as DNA: TGCGCCAGCAGCTTGGCCCAAGCCTTGAACACCGGGGAGCTGTTTTTT.

The J gene is TRBJ2-1, the V gene TRBV29-1; D remains ambiguous. The V end was cut by 7 bases, the J end by 0 bases, with 10 bases between. Germline CDR1 is SQVTM and CDR2 is ANQGSEA. The CDR3 runs 13 residues. The CDR3 reads CSGKRGSYNEQFF. The CDR3 nucleotides read TGCAGCGGGAAAAGAGGCTCCTACAATGAGCAGTTCTTC.

The chain employs TRBV5-1 and TRBJ1-1; no clear D. Between the trimmed V and J ends, which lost 0 bases and 1 base, there was a span of 7 bases. The CDR3 has 14 residues. Germline lookup yields CDR1 SGHRS and CDR2 YFSETQ. This CDR3 reads CASSLAGENTEAFF. CDR3 nucleotide sequence: TGCGCCAGCAGCTTGGCCGGGGAGAACACTGAAGCTTTCTTT.

The CDR3 loop reads CASSPESNEKLFF. In DNA form, the CDR3 reads TGTGCCAGCTCACCAGAGTCTAATGAAAAACTGTTTTTT. The rearrangement joins TRBV18 to TRBJ1-4; D gene unclear. V lost 2 bases and J 3 bases, leaving 4 bases between the germline ends. Germline V gene lookup returns CDR1 KGHSH and CDR2 LQKENI. The CDR3 is made up of 13 amino acids. The full variable domain, its missing parts supplied by reference TRBV18 and TRBJ1-4, is NAGVMQNPRHLVRRRGQEARLRCSPMKGHSHVYWYRQLPEEGLKFMVYLQKENIIDESGMPKERFSAEFPKEGPSILRIQQVVRGDSAAYFCASSPESNEKLFFGSGTQLSVL.

The rearrangement links TRBV25-1 to TRBJ2-1, with D perhaps being TRBD1 or TRBD2 (5 bases each). The germline V gene has CDR1 MGHDK and CDR2 SYGVNS. The CDR3 extends over 13 amino acids. The V and J ends lost 6 bases and 4 bases respectively, with 10 bases between them. The CDR3 region has the DNA TGTGCCAGCAGCCGGGACCGATACAATGAGCAGTTCTTC. It specifies CASSRDRYNEQFF.

Judged by abundance, this clone is medium-sized. This rearrangement joins TRBV6-6 to TRBJ2-7, with D possibly called TRBD1 or TRBD2 (5 bases each). V lost 0 bases to trimming and J lost 1 base, with 13 bases between them. The length of the CDR3 is 16 residues. The germline CDR1 and CDR2 sequences are MNHNY and SVGAGI (reference sequence). This CDR3 is CASSYSRGPPSYEQYF. The CDR3 DNA sequence: TGTGCCAGCAGTTACTCGAGGGGACCCCCGTCCTACGAGCAGTACTTC.

The chain has TRBV19 and TRBJ1-6; D gene unclear. Germline assignment: CDR1 LNHDA and CDR2 SQIVND (reference sequence). This CDR3 spans 13 amino acids. V was shortened by 1 base and J by 9 bases, with 7 bases between the two germline ends. The CDR3 nucleotides read TGTGCCAGTAGTATAGCGGGTGGTTCACCCCTCCACTTT. Its protein is CASSIAGGSPLHF.